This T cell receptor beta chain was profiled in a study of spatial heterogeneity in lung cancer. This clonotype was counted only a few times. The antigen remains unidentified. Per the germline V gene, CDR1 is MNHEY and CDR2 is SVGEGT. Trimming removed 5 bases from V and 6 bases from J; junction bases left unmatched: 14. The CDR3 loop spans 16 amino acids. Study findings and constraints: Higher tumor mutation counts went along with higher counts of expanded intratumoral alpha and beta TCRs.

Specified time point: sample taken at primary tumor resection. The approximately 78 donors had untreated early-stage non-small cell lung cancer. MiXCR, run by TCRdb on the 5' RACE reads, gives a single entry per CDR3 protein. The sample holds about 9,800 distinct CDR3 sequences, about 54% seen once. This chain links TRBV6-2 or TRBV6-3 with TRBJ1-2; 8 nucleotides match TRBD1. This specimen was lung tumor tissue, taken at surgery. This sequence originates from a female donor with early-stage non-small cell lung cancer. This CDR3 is CASSASGTGAGNGYTF. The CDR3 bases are TGTGCCAGCAGTGCTTCCGGGACAGGCGCGGGAAATGGCTACACCTTC.